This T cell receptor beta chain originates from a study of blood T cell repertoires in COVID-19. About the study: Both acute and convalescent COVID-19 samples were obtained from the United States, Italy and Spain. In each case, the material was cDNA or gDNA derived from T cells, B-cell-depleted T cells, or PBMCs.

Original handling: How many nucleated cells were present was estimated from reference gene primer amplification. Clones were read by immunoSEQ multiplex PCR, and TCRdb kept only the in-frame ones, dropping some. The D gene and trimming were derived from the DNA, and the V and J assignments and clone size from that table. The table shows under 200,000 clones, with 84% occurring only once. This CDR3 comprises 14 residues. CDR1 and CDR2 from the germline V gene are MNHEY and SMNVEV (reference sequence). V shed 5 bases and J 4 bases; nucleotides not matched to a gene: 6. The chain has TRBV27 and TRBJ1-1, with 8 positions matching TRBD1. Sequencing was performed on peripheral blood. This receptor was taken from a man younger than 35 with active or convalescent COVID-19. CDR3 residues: CASSKQTGATEAFF. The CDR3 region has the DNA TGTGCCAGCAGTAAGCAGACAGGGGCCACTGAAGCTTTCTTT.